The present T cell receptor beta chain was sequenced within a study of Ad26.COV2.S vaccination and SARS-CoV-2 variants. The CDR3 runs 15 residues. V shed 1 base and J 7 bases; nucleotides not matched to a gene: 7. Germline CDR1 is SGHVS and CDR2 is FQNEAQ. Treatment indicated: roughly 20 received Ad26.COV2.S at low or high dose, single or two shots; several received placebo; per-sample allocation not given. Sampling took place 63 days after the first vaccine or placebo injection. Clones were read by immunoSEQ multiplex PCR, and TCRdb kept only the in-frame ones, dropping some. Of about 350,000 clones detected, about 88% appear once; the ten largest clones hold about 11%.

The chain links TRBV7-8 to TRBJ2-7, with 10 bases fitting TRBD2. This clonotype originated in a person between 18 and 65 years old who received the Ad26.COV2.S COVID-19 vaccine or a placebo. The source material was peripheral blood, sampled in a trial of Ad26.COV2.S vaccine versus placebo. The CDR3 sequence: CASSLGLAGVNEQYF. CDR3 DNA sequence: TGTGCCAGCAGCTTAGGGCTAGCGGGAGTCAATGAGCAGTACTTC.